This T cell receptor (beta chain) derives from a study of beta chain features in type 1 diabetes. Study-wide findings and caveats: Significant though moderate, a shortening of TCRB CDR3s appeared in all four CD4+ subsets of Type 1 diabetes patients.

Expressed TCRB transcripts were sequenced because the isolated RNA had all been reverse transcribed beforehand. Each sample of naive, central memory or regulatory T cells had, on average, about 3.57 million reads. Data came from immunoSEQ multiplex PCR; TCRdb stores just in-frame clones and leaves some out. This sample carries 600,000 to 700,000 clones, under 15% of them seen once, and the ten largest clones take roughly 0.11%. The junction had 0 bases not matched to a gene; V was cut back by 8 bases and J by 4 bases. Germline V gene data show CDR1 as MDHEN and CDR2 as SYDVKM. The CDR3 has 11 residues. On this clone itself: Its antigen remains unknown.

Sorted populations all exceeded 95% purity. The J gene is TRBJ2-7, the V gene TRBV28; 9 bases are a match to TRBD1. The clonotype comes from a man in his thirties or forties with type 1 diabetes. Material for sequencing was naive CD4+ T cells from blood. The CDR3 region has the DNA TGTGCCAGCGGACAGGGGTACGAGCAGTACTTC. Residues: CASGQGYEQYF.